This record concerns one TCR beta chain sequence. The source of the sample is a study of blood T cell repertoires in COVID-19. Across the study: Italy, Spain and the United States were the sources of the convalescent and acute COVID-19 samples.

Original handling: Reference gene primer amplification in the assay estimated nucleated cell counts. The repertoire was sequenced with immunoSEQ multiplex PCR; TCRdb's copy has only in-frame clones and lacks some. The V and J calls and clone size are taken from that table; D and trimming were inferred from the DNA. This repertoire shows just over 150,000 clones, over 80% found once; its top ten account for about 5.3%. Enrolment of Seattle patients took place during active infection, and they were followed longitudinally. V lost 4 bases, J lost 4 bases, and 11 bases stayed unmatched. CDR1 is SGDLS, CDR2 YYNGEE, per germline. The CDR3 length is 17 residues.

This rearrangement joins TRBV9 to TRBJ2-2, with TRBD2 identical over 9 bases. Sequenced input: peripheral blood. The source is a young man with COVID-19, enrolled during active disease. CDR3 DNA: TGTGCCAGCAGCCCGGTATGGCGGGGGGGCAGCACCGGGGAGCTGTTTTTT. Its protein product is CASSPVWRGGSTGELFF.